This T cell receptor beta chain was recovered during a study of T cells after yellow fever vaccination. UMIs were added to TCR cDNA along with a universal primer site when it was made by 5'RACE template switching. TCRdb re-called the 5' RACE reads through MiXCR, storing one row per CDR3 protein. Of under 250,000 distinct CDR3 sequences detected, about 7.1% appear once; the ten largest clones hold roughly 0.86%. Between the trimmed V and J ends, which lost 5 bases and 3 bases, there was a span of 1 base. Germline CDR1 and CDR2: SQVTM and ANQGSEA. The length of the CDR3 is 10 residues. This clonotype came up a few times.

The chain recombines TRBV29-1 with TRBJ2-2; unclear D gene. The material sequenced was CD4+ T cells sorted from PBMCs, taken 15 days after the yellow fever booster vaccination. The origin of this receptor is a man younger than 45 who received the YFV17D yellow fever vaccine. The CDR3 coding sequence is TGCAGCGTTTACACCGGGGAGCTGTTTTTT. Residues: CSVYTGELFF.